These 22 T cell receptor beta chains came from one sample sequenced in a study of T cell clonality in common variable immunodeficiency. Generated by immunoSEQ multiplex PCR, the TCRdb table keeps only in-frame clones and is missing some. Recorded here are about 64,000 clones, none singletons. The sample consisted of peripheral blood mononuclear cells. These receptors were taken from a person aged 18 to 70 in good health.

At least ten counts were recorded for this clone. The read gets to within 3 residues of the CDR3 end, and the germline J gene fills in the rest. J is TRBJ2-7 and V is TRBV10-3; 8 bases line up with TRBD2. The CDR3 is 15 amino acids. The germline CDR1 and CDR2 sequences are ENHRY and SYGVKD. Trimming removed 4 bases from V and 0 bases from J; junction bases left unmatched: 5. The DNA read from the CDR3 is TGTGCCATCAGTGTAGCTAGCGGGCACTCCTACGAG. It translates to CAISVASGHSYE. The CDR3 as a whole reads CAISVASGHSYEQYF.

This clone occurred many times. The CDR3 is CSAEPGLATDTQYF. Incomplete CDR3 DNA: TGCAGTGCTGAGCCGGGACTAGCAACAGATACG. V gene TRBV20-1 combines with J gene TRBJ2-3; 9 nucleotides line up with TRBD2. The read terminates 3 residues ahead of where the CDR3 ends, so the germline J gene completes it. The germline gives CDR1 DFQATT, CDR2 SNEGSKA (reference sequence). CDR3 length: 14 amino acids. V shed 5 bases and J 3 bases; nucleotides not matched to a gene: 6.

In its sample, this clone was seen many times. The CDR3 extends 3 residues past the end of the read, so its final part is completed from the germline J gene. The J gene is TRBJ2-1, the V gene TRBV19; 8 bases line up with TRBD1. CDR3 length equals 15 residues. Looked up from germline, CDR1 is LNHDA and CDR2 is SQIVND (reference sequence). With V trimmed by 8 bases and J by 5 bases, 11 bases remained unmatched. This chain's CDR3 is CASAPSGQDHNEQFF. CDR3 DNA, as far as it was read: TGTGCCAGTGCCCCCTCGGGACAGGACCACAATGAG. Using reference TRBV19 and TRBJ2-1 for the parts outside the CDR3, the full variable domain is DGGITQSPKYLFRKEGQNVTLSCEQNLNHDAMYWYRQDPGQGLRLIYYSQIVNDFQKGDIAEGYSVSREKKESFPLTVTSAQKNPTAFYLCASAPSGQDHNEQFFGPGTRLTVL.

Ten or more counts support this clone. Read sequence stops 3 residues before the CDR3 end, and the germline J gene provides the missing end. The rearrangement links TRBV7-2 to TRBJ2-7, with a tentative D call TRBD1 (5 bases). The V gene lost 1 base and the J gene lost 1 base, with 8 bases spanning the gap. The CDR3 runs 14 residues. Germline V CDR1 and CDR2: SGHTA, FQGNSA. The CDR3 DNA, read in part, is TGTGCCAGCAGCTTAGGGGGCAGGTCCTACGAG. Translating it yields CASSLGGRSYE. The complete CDR3 reads CASSLGGRSYEQYF.

This clone came up many times. The read terminates 3 residues before the CDR3 end, so the remaining end is supplied by the germline J gene. The chain uses TRBV2 and TRBJ2-2, with D possibly TRBD2 on 7 matching bases. This CDR3 contains 17 residues. The V end was cut by 5 bases, the J end by 2 bases, with 18 bases between. CDR1 SNHLY and CDR2 FYNNEI come from the germline V gene. CDR3 residues: CASSQDPRGPNTGELFF. CDR3 DNA (partial): TGTGCCAGCAGTCAAGACCCGCGGGGGCCCAACACCGGGGAG.

This clone was detected a few times. The read halts 3 residues ahead of the CDR3 end, with the missing end drawn from the germline J gene. The chain carries TRBV18 and TRBJ1-5; TRBD1 matches at 7 bases. Unmatched junction bases numbered 9, after V lost 5 bases and J lost 5 bases. The CDR3 runs to 15 residues. The germline gives CDR1 KGHSH, CDR2 LQKENI. The sequenced CDR3 bases are TGTGCCAGCTCAGCCGACAGGGCCGTCCATCAGCCC. Its translation is CASSADRAVHQP. The CDR3, in full, reads CASSADRAVHQPQHF.

This clone has at least ten counts. Sequencing ends 3 residues short of the CDR3 end; the germline J gene provides the rest. The chain recombines TRBV30 with TRBJ2-1; no definite D call. With 0 bases removed from V and 3 bases from J, the gap between germline ends came to 12 bases. Germline V gives CDR1 GTSNPN, CDR2 SVGIG (reference sequence). The CDR3 runs 15 residues. The CDR3 DNA, read in part, is TGTGCCTGGAGTGTGTCACTACTACTCTACAATGAG. Its translation is CAWSVSLLLYNE. The entire CDR3 protein is CAWSVSLLLYNEQFF.

This clone was counted ten times or more. The sequenced fragment ends 3 residues before the CDR3 boundary, so the rest is inferred from the germline J gene. This chain connects TRBV6-1 to TRBJ1-2; no definite D call. Germline lookup yields CDR1 MNHNS and CDR2 SASEGT. CDR3 length equals 12 residues. CDR3 DNA (partial): TGTGCCAGCAGTGAAAGGGCGCGCGGC. This codes for CASSERARG. The CDR3, in full, reads CASSERARGYTF.

This clone showed up many times. The observed sequence ends 3 residues before the CDR3 terminus, with the missing tail filled in from the germline J gene. The chain joins TRBV6-2 or TRBV6-3 to TRBJ2-1, with a possible D match to TRBD1 (6 bases). This CDR3 contains 13 residues. The germline V gene encodes CDR1 MNHEY and CDR2 SVGEGT. V gave up 8 bases and J gave up 6 bases, with 14 bases separating them. Partial CDR3 DNA: TGTGCCAGCTCGCTTCAGGGGCCCAATGAG. Translated, it gives CASSLQGPNE. The entire CDR3 protein reads CASSLQGPNEQFF.

This clone appeared many times. The CDR3 is cut off 3 residues early in the read; its end comes from the germline J gene. This rearrangement joins TRBV19 to TRBJ2-1; the match to TRBD2 covers 10 bases. The CDR3 consists of 18 residues. CDR1 and CDR2 (germline): LNHDA, SQIVND (reference sequence). V gave up 5 bases and J gave up 0 bases; unmatched junction bases: 10. The CDR3 DNA, read in part, is TGTGCCAGTAGTCCCCGGACTAGCGGTTTGAGCTCCTACAATGAG. Translating it yields CASSPRTSGLSSYNE. The CDR3 in its entirety is CASSPRTSGLSSYNEQFF.

This clone was seen more than once but under ten times. At one end the junction does not follow the germline gene, possibly because of a read error. The CDR3 end falls 3 residues outside the read, so it is completed with the germline J gene. This sample includes further DNA sequences coding for the same CDR3. The rearrangement uses TRBV6-1 and TRBJ1-6; D perhaps matches TRBD1 (6 bases). Germline CDR1 is MNHNS and CDR2 is SASEGT. The CDR3 is 15 residues long. CDR3 amino acids: CASSELTGDNSPLHF. The CDR3 DNA, read in part, is TGTGCCAGCAGTGAATTGACAGGAGATAATTCGCCC.

This clone has at least ten counts. The CDR3 goes on 3 residues after the read ends, and that part is filled in from the germline J gene. The chain uses TRBV7-6 and TRBJ2-2, with D possibly being TRBD2 (6 bases). CDR1 SGHVS and CDR2 FNYEAQ come from the germline V gene. This CDR3 region has 15 residues. V lost 7 bases to trimming and J lost 1 base, with 13 bases between them. The covered CDR3 bases are TGTGCCAGCACCCCTATTAGCGGGAACACCGGGGAG. Translated, it gives CASTPISGNTGE. The whole CDR3 region reads CASTPISGNTGELFF.

At least ten counts were recorded for this clone. The CDR3 end falls 3 residues outside the read, so it is completed with the germline J gene. This chain links TRBV5-1 with TRBJ1-2; the match to TRBD1 covers 9 bases. After removal of 0 bases from V and 4 bases from J, the junction contained 4 bases not matched to a gene. The CDR3 is 15 residues long. Germline V gene lookup returns CDR1 SGHRS and CDR2 YFSETQ. Incomplete CDR3 DNA: TGCGCCAGCAGCTTGGCCGGGACAGGGATCTATGGC. Its protein is CASSLAGTGIYG. In full, the CDR3 is CASSLAGTGIYGYTF.

This clone was counted many times. The read ends 3 residues shy of where the CDR3 ends; the end is completed using the germline J gene. The rearrangement joins TRBV5-1 to TRBJ2-2; no definite D call. The CDR3 loop spans 16 amino acids. Trimming removed 0 bases from V and 3 bases from J, with 12 bases in between. Germline V gene lookup returns CDR1 SGHRS and CDR2 YFSETQ. The part of the CDR3 DNA that was read is TGCGCCAGCAGCTTGGGTGGCAGAACCTACACCGGGGAG. Its protein product is CASSLGGRTYTGE. The full CDR3 is CASSLGGRTYTGELFF.

This clone was observed at least ten times. The CDR3 end is not reached by the read, which stops 3 residues before it; the germline J gene fills it in. The rearrangement uses TRBV19 and TRBJ2-7; D is possibly TRBD1 (5 bases). V lost 8 bases and J 0 bases, leaving 11 bases between the germline ends. Germline CDR1 is LNHDA and CDR2 is SQIVND (reference sequence). CDR3 length: 13 residues. The sequenced part of the CDR3 DNA is TGTGCCAGTTCCAGGGCCTTCTCCTACGAG. It yields the protein CASSRAFSYE. The CDR3, in full, reads CASSRAFSYEQYF.

This clone was observed many times. The CDR3 loop reads CSAPAGQYEAFF. The DNA read from the CDR3 is TGCAGTGCTCCCGCGGGACAGTATGAA. The gene calls are TRBV20-1 and TRBJ1-1; TRBD1 matches at 7 bases. Read sequence stops 3 residues before the CDR3 end, and the germline J gene provides the missing end. CDR1 is DFQATT and CDR2 is SNEGSKA in the germline V gene (reference sequence). This CDR3 contains 12 residues. The J segment lost 7 bases and the V segment lost 5 bases, leaving 7 bases of the junction unmatched.

This clone was observed many times. Read sequence stops 3 residues before the CDR3 end, and the germline J gene provides the missing end. This chain joins TRBV19 and TRBJ2-1; D call uncertain. The germline CDR1 and CDR2 sequences are LNHDA and SQIVND (reference sequence). The CDR3 extends over 15 amino acids. V lost 5 bases and J 4 bases, leaving 15 bases between the germline ends. CDR3 in amino acids: CASSQSHLGYNEQFF. The sequenced part of the CDR3 DNA is TGTGCCAGTAGTCAATCCCACCTAGGTTACAATGAG.

This clone occurred many times. The sequenced fragment ends 3 residues before the CDR3 boundary, so the rest is inferred from the germline J gene. This chain connects TRBV13 to TRBJ2-2; 7 bases are a match to TRBD1. CDR3 size: 14 residues. Germline CDR1 PRHDT, CDR2 FYEKMQ (reference sequence). Unmatched junction bases numbered 10, after V lost 9 bases and J lost 6 bases. Here the CDR3 reads CARSNTGDAGELFF. The sequenced part of the CDR3 DNA is TGTGCCAGATCTAACACAGGGGACGCCGGGGAG.

Ten or more counts support this clone. With the read ending 3 residues before the CDR3 end, the germline J gene is used to fill in that end. The chain combines TRBV30 with TRBJ2-1; TRBD2 aligns across 8 bases. Germline values: CDR1 GTSNPN, CDR2 SVGIG (reference sequence). Trimming took 0 bases from V and 0 from J; bases not matched to a gene: 4. There are 16 residues in the CDR3. CDR3 sequence: CAWSVPGGSSYNEQFF. CDR3 DNA, as far as it was read: TGTGCCTGGAGTGTACCGGGGGGGAGCTCCTACAATGAG.

In this sample, this clone turned up many times. CDR3 protein: CASSPPLDRGRNTIYF. CDR3 DNA (partial): TGTGCCAGCTCACCCCCTCTCGACAGGGGGAGAAACACC. This sequence joins TRBV18 and TRBJ1-3; 9 nucleotides agree with TRBD1. The CDR3 extends 3 residues past the end of the read, so its final part is completed from the germline J gene. Trimming took 3 bases from V and 5 from J; bases not matched to a gene: 8. There are 16 residues in the CDR3. The V gene's germline CDR1 is KGHSH and CDR2 LQKENI.

This clone occurred many times. The read comes to an end 3 residues before the CDR3 does, leaving the germline J gene to fill in the end. The rearrangement links TRBV10-3 to TRBJ1-1; TRBD1 aligns across 8 bases. The CDR3 loop spans 13 amino acids. CDR1 and CDR2 from the germline V gene are ENHRY and SYGVKD. With 10 bases clipped from V and 4 bases from J, the junction kept 8 bases outside the gene matches. The part of the CDR3 DNA that was read is TGTGCCACCCTGACAGGGGTAGGCACTGAA. Translation gives CATLTGVGTE. The complete CDR3 sequence is CATLTGVGTEAFF.

This clone came up many times. No DNA is shown, since the ends of the CDR3 on it are uncertain; the CDR3 is the one TCRdb lists. V usage is TRBV30 and J usage is TRBJ2-3; the DNA was not compared with TRBD1, the D call given in the table. In germline, CDR1 is GTSNPN, CDR2 SVGIG (reference sequence). With termini counted, the CDR3 has 16 amino acids. CDR3 region: CAWSQYFGGTTDTQYF.